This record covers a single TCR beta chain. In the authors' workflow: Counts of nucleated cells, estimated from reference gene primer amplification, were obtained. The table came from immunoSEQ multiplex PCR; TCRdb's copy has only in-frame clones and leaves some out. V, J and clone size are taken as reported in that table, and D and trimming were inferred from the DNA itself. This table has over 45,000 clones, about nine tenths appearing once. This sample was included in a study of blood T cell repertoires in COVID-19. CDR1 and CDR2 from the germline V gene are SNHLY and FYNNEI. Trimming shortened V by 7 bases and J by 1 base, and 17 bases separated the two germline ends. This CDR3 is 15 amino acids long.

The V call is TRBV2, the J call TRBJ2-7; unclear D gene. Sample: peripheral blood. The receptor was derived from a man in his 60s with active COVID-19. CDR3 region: CASIKREEMSYEQYF. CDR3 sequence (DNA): TGTGCCAGCATCAAAAGAGAGGAGATGTCCTACGAGCAGTACTTC.